This paragraph covers one T cell receptor beta chain sequence. Mismatch with germline at one junction end may stem from a read error. The CDR3 runs to 12 residues. The germline V gene encodes CDR1 KGHSH and CDR2 LQKENI. The sample is drawn from a study of cytomegalovirus exposure and HLA in healthy donors. 60 Vbeta and 13 Jbeta primers were used in PCR. Generated by immunoSEQ multiplex PCR, the TCRdb table keeps only in-frame clones and is missing some. This table lists about 50,000 clones. Sequenced: PBMCs. The receptor was isolated from a woman aged 55-70 years in good health and CMV-seropositive. The chain uses TRBV18 and TRBJ2-5; D uncertain. The CDR3 loop is CASSPPTENQYF. The CDR3 DNA reads as TGTGCCAGCTCACCACCCACCGAGAACCAGTACTTC.